Below, 17 T cell receptor beta chains from the same sample are listed, as sequenced in a study of identical twins. TCRdb itself ran the 5' RACE reads through MiXCR, one entry per CDR3 protein. In the table there are about 810,000 distinct CDR3 sequences, 9% to 15% of which are singletons. The sample was also linked to a second study, of yellow fever vaccine responses in identical twins.

Sequences were obtained from PBMCs. The receptors come from a woman younger than 30 in good health.

This clonotype occurred a few times. The V gene is TRBV24-1, the J gene TRBJ2-2, with D possibly matching TRBD2 (6 bases). Trimming shortened V by 1 base and J by 4 bases, and 12 bases separated the two germline ends. Germline V gene sequence: CDR1 KGHDR, CDR2 SFDVKD. This CDR3 is 16 amino acids long. CDR3 in DNA: TGTGCCACCAGTGATTTATCCGGGGGAGTCACCGGGGAGCTGTTTTTT. Translating gives CATSDLSGGVTGELFF.

The chain recombines TRBV28 with TRBJ2-7; no definite D call. This CDR3 is built from 17 residues. The germline CDR1 and CDR2 sequences are MDHEN and SYDVKM. Trimming removed 3 bases from V and 0 bases from J, with 18 bases in between. Here the CDR3 reads CASSFSPERPSSYEQYF. CDR3 in DNA: TGTGCCAGCAGTTTTTCACCAGAGAGGCCCAGCTCCTACGAGCAGTACTTC.

The V gene is TRBV7-9, the J gene TRBJ2-3, with TRBD2 as a possible D gene (5 bases). CDR3 length: 14 residues. Germline CDR1 SEHNR, CDR2 FQNEAQ (reference sequence). Deletions cut 2 bases from V and 6 bases from J, with 12 bases between. Written as DNA, the CDR3 is TGTGCCAGCAGCTTAATGCAGAGCGGCGATACGCAGTATTTT. Its protein product is CASSLMQSGDTQYF.

This clonotype was counted only a few times. The V call is TRBV4-2, the J call TRBJ2-2; D is unresolved. Trimming took off 6 bases at V and 7 bases at J, with 6 bases between the two ends. Germline loops: CDR1 LGHNA, CDR2 YNFKEQ. The length of the CDR3 is 11 residues. CDR3 region: CASRGNGELFF. The CDR3 region has the DNA TGTGCCAGCAGAGGCAACGGGGAGCTGTTTTTT.

The CDR3 DNA reads as TGCGCCAGCAGCTGGGGGACACTAAAGGAGACCCAGTACTTC. It specifies CASSWGTLKETQYF. The chain couples TRBV5-1 to TRBJ2-5; D is perhaps TRBD1 (6 bases). V lost 3 bases and J lost 5, with 14 bases in between. The germline V gene has CDR1 SGHRS and CDR2 YFSETQ. The CDR3 has 14 amino acids. Drawing the rest from reference TRBV5-1 and TRBJ2-5, the complete variable domain is KAGVTQTPRYLIKTRGQQVTLSCSPISGHRSVSWYQQTPGQGLQFLFEYFSETQRNKGNFPGRFSGRQFSNSRSEMNVSTLELGDSALYLCASSWGTLKETQYFGPGTRLLVL.

This clonotype was counted ten times or more. The chain employs TRBV27 and TRBJ1-3; possible D gene TRBD1, 5 bases. The CDR3 has 15 residues. The V and J ends lost 1 base and 4 bases respectively, with 11 bases between them. Germline V CDR1 and CDR2: MNHEY, SMNVEV (reference sequence). CDR3 loop: CASSLLGEFGNTIYF. Written as DNA, the CDR3 is TGTGCCAGCAGTTTATTGGGGGAATTCGGAAACACCATATATTTT.

V and J are TRBV5-1 and TRBJ1-2; 9 bases fit TRBD1. The CDR3 length is 15 residues. V was clipped by 5 bases and J by 7 bases; unmatched bases: 12. Looked up from germline, CDR1 is SGHRS and CDR2 is YFSETQ. In nucleotides, the CDR3 is TGCGCCAGCAGACAAGGGGACAGGGAGGTCTCTGGCTACACCTTC. Translated, it gives CASRQGDREVSGYTF.

The rearrangement joins TRBV12-3 or TRBV12-4 to TRBJ1-6, with D perhaps matching TRBD1 (6 bases). V lost 3 bases to trimming and J lost 8 bases, with 11 bases between them. This CDR3 has 14 amino acids. For the CDR3, the DNA is TGTGCCAGCAGTTTTCAGGGGAGGGATTCACCCCTCCACTTT. Amino acids: CASSFQGRDSPLHF.

This clonotype was seen a few times. The chain employs TRBV14 and TRBJ1-2, with D tentatively TRBD1 (6 bases). CDR1 is SGHDN, CDR2 FVKESK, per germline. Trimming took 0 bases from V and 0 from J, leaving 14 bases between them. The CDR3 covers 17 residues. CDR3 sequence: CASSQDGTGRANYGYTF. DNA for the CDR3: TGTGCCAGCAGCCAAGATGGAACAGGGAGGGCTAACTATGGCTACACCTTC. Full variable domain (remainder filled in from reference TRBV14 and TRBJ1-2): EAGVTQFPSHSVIEKGQTVTLRCDPISGHDNLYWYRRVMGKEIKFLLHFVKESKQDESGMPNNRFLAERTGGTYSTLKVQPAELEDSGVYFCASSQDGTGRANYGYTFGSGTRLTVV.

In its sample, this clonotype was seen many times. The chain employs TRBV4-1 and TRBJ2-1; D assignment may be TRBD1 or TRBD2 (5 bases each). Germline lookup yields CDR1 MGHRA and CDR2 YSYEKL. This CDR3 spans 13 amino acids. The ends were cut back, 0 bases at V and 9 bases at J, with 9 bases in the middle. This chain's CDR3 is CASSQDWGSEQFF. The CDR3 DNA reads TGCGCCAGCAGCCAAGATTGGGGGAGTGAGCAGTTCTTC.

This clonotype was seen more than once but under ten times. The chain combines TRBV20-1 with TRBJ1-1; 12 positions agree with TRBD1. V was pared by 5 bases and J by 0 bases, with 4 bases of the junction left unmatched. The CDR3 has 15 amino acids. Germline V gene lookup returns CDR1 DFQATT and CDR2 SNEGSKA (reference sequence). CDR3 coding DNA: TGCAGTGCTGGGACAGGGGGCACCATGAACACTGAAGCTTTCTTT. Translating it yields CSAGTGGTMNTEAFF.

J is TRBJ2-3 and V is TRBV28; 7 bases are a match to TRBD1. Unmatched junction bases numbered 6, after V lost 3 bases and J lost 3 bases. The CDR3 totals 15 residues. The germline V gene encodes CDR1 MDHEN and CDR2 SYDVKM. The CDR3 nucleotides are TGTGCCAGCAGTTTTGGCCAGGGGGAGACAGATACGCAGTATTTT. This sequence encodes CASSFGQGETDTQYF.

This clonotype appeared a few times. The V gene is TRBV13, the J gene TRBJ1-1; D not certain. From germline, CDR1 is PRHDT and CDR2 FYEKMQ (reference sequence). The V end lost 3 bases, the J end lost 4 bases, and 12 bases lay between the germline ends. This CDR3 spans 14 amino acids. The CDR3 DNA sequence: TGTGCCAGCAGCTTTGGGCCTGGGCTCACTGAAGCTTTCTTT. Its translation: CASSFGPGLTEAFF.

This clonotype occurred a few times. The chain couples TRBV11-2 to TRBJ2-1; 12 bases are a match to TRBD2. V lost 5 bases, J lost 8 bases, and 13 bases stayed unmatched. Germline CDR1 is SGHAT and CDR2 is FQNNGV. This CDR3 spans 17 amino acids. The CDR3 loop is CASSASGLAGGPYEQFF. Written as DNA, the CDR3 is TGTGCCAGCAGCGCGAGTGGGCTAGCGGGAGGGCCGTATGAGCAGTTCTTC.

This rearrangement joins TRBV28 to TRBJ2-7; TRBD2 matches 9 bases. With 3 bases clipped from V and 5 bases from J, the junction kept 14 bases outside the gene matches. Germline CDR1 is MDHEN and CDR2 is SYDVKM. This CDR3 spans 17 amino acids. The CDR3: CASSFSLLGREGHEQYF. In nucleotides, the CDR3 is TGTGCCAGCAGTTTTTCCCTTTTAGGGCGGGAGGGCCACGAGCAGTACTTC.

The rearrangement uses TRBV27 and TRBJ1-2; D remains unclear. The CDR3 has 14 amino acids. Looked up from germline, CDR1 is MNHEY and CDR2 is SMNVEV (reference sequence). V was pared by 2 bases and J by 2 bases, with 9 bases between. CDR3 protein: CASSLTGKNYGYTF. For the CDR3, the DNA is TGTGCCAGCAGTTTAACCGGGAAAAACTATGGCTACACCTTC.

This clonotype occurred a few times. V and J are TRBV6-1 and TRBJ2-7, with 8 bases lining up with TRBD1. The CDR3 has 12 residues. V shed 4 bases and J 7 bases; nucleotides not matched to a gene: 3. CDR1 is MNHNS, CDR2 SASEGT, per germline. The CDR3 spells CASSGQGWEQYF. CDR3 nucleotides: TGTGCCAGCAGTGGACAGGGGTGGGAGCAGTACTTC.